This T cell receptor beta chain appears in the sequencing data of a study of beta chain features in type 1 diabetes. Turning to this clone: Its target is unknown.

Study-level points and caveats: Within each of all four CD4+ subsets, Type 1 diabetes patients had TCRB CDR3s that were moderately but significantly shorter.

Germline V gives CDR1 MNHNY, CDR2 SVGAGI (reference sequence). The CDR3 has 16 residues. The junction had 9 bases not matched to a gene; V was cut back by 2 bases and J by 6 bases. Isolated RNA was reverse transcribed in full, so expressed TCRB transcripts were sequenced. Clones were sequenced by immunoSEQ multiplex PCR, and TCRdb holds only the in-frame ones, with some missing. This sample has approximately 600,000 clones; roughly 12% occur once, and the top ten carry 0.095% to 0.15%. The sequenced sample consisted of naive CD4+ T cells from blood. The clonotype comes from a man aged 30 to 45 with type 1 diabetes. The chain joins TRBV6-6 to TRBJ2-1; 8 bases agree with TRBD2. The CDR3 protein is CASSYREGDFFNEQFF. The CDR3 DNA is TGTGCCAGCAGTTACCGGGAGGGGGACTTTTTCAATGAGCAGTTCTTC.